This T cell receptor beta chain was retrieved from a study of tumor and adjacent non-tumor tissue in lung cancer. The library came from three nested PCR rounds adapted from ARM-PCR protocols. One entry per CDR3 protein results from TCRdb running MiXCR on the multiplex PCR reads. The sample has 60,000 to 85,000 distinct CDR3 sequences, just over 75% seen once. This CDR3 is built from 15 residues. Germline trimming cut 8 bases from V and 6 bases from J; bases unmatched to any gene: 14. From germline, CDR1 is MGHDK and CDR2 SYGVNS. RNA was extracted from bulk tissue without any cell sorting. The normal lung tissue was taken more than 3 cm from the tumor edge.

This chain connects TRBV25-1 to TRBJ2-7; 9 positions agree with TRBD2. Sequenced sample: distant non-tumor lung tissue. This receptor was taken from a man aged 65 to 79 with non-small cell lung cancer. CDR3 DNA: TGTGCCAGCGGCCTCCCGGGACTAGCTACCAGCGAGCAGTACTTC. Encoded protein: CASGLPGLATSEQYF.